This TCR beta chain was sequenced in a study of blood T cell repertoires in COVID-19. Study information: PBMCs, B-cell-depleted T cells, or T cells provided the cDNA or gDNA that made up the material.

In the original analysis: Amplified reference gene primers provided the basis for estimating nucleated cell counts. Sequencing used immunoSEQ multiplex PCR; TCRdb keeps in-frame clones, though not all of them. That table is the source of V, J and clone size, and D and trimming were worked out from the DNA. The sample shows 250,000 to 350,000 clones, 86% of them seen only once. CDR1 and CDR2 (germline): MDHEN, SYDVKM. After removal of 2 bases from V and 4 bases from J, the junction contained 4 bases not matched to a gene. This CDR3 comprises 14 residues. The gene calls are TRBV28 and TRBJ2-7, with 8 bases matching TRBD2. The sequence came from a woman under 40 who had recovered from COVID-19. Input material: peripheral blood. The CDR3 spells CASSLAGGWYEQYF. For the CDR3, the DNA is TGTGCCAGCAGTTTAGCGGGAGGATGGTACGAGCAGTACTTC.